The rows below give T cell receptor beta chains drawn from one sample of a study of blood T cells in healthy people across ages. One entry per CDR3 protein results from TCRdb running MiXCR on the 5' RACE reads. Among roughly 900,000 distinct CDR3 sequences listed, under 35% were seen once. Sequencing was performed on blood. The receptors originated from a woman older than 75 in good health. CDR3s include the opening cysteine and the closing phenylalanine or tryptophan. The order of the fields is V gene, clone size, J gene, D gene, CDR3 protein, CDR3 DNA. D genes are given only for firm matches. Size is omitted from some rows. Given values are once, few, many or a class for expanded clones.

TRBV7-2	many	TRBJ2-5	-	CASSLVVGGETQYF	TGTGCCAGCAGCTTAGTCGTAGGTGGGGAGACCCAGTACTTC
TRBV4-1	few	TRBJ1-2	-	CASSQTGQRSNYGYTF	TGCGCCAGCAGCCAAACCGGACAGCGCTCTAACTATGGCTACACCTTC
TRBV20-1	many	TRBJ2-7	TRBD2	CSIPTSGPYEQYF	TGCAGTATACCGACTAGCGGACCCTACGAGCAGTACTTC
TRBV7-2	-	TRBJ2-5	-	CAGSSEGGQETQYF	TGTGCCGGCAGCTCAGAGGGGGGCCAAGAGACCCAGTACTTC
TRBV12-3/TRBV12-4	-	TRBJ2-7	TRBD1	CASIPEGTVTHEQYF	TGTGCCAGCATCCCTGAGGGGACAGTCACACACGAGCAGTACTTC
TRBV10-2	few	TRBJ2-2	TRBD2	CASSVLAGVNTGELFF	TGCGCCAGCAGTGTACTAGCGGGGGTTAACACCGGGGAGCTGTTTTTT
TRBV20-1	many	TRBJ2-4	TRBD2	CSAEAGGPENIQYF	TGCAGTGCTGAAGCGGGGGGCCCTGAAAACATTCAGTACTTC
TRBV30	few	TRBJ1-2	-	CAWSRQDNYGYTF	TGTGCCTGGAGTAGGCAGGACAACTATGGCTACACCTTC
TRBV6-2/TRBV6-3	-	TRBJ1-5	TRBD1	CASSYMGQGDQPQHF	TGTGCCAGCAGTTACATGGGACAGGGGGACCAGCCCCAGCATTTT
TRBV7-2	few	TRBJ2-7	-	CASSPPGIEQYF	TGTGCCAGCAGCCCGCCAGGGATCGAGCAGTACTTC
TRBV6-1	many	TRBJ2-3	-	CASSISGDTDTQYF	TGTGCCAGCAGTATTTCGGGGGACACAGATACGCAGTATTTT
TRBV7-2	many	TRBJ2-3	-	CASSLVMGLTDTQYF	TGTGCCAGCAGCTTAGTAATGGGACTCACAGATACGCAGTATTTT
TRBV20-1	many	TRBJ2-7	-	CSACPPDSYEQYF	TGCAGTGCTTGCCCCCCGGACTCCTACGAGCAGTACTTC
TRBV18	few	TRBJ1-6	TRBD1	CASSRDRGKVPLHF	TGTGCCAGCTCACGGGACAGGGGAAAGGTCCCCCTCCACTTT
TRBV24-1	many	TRBJ2-7	TRBD1	CATSDSTFGQGGEQYF	TGTGCCACCAGTGATTCCACATTTGGACAGGGGGGCGAGCAGTACTTC
TRBV12-3/TRBV12-4	-	TRBJ2-7	-	CASSLKGFGVVYEQYF	TGTGCCAGCAGCCTAAAGGGCTTCGGCGTAGTCTACGAGCAGTACTTC
TRBV30	many	TRBJ1-2	-	CAWAAGDTYGYTF	TGTGCCTGGGCCGCGGGGGACACCTATGGCTACACCTTC
TRBV5-4	few	TRBJ1-2	-	CASGTSLYGYTF	TGTGCCAGCGGCACTTCCCTCTATGGCTACACCTTC
TRBV7-2	many	TRBJ2-1	-	CASSLGLVMGYNEQFF	TGTGCCAGCAGCTTAGGACTAGTTATGGGCTACAATGAGCAGTTCTTC
TRBV4-1	-	TRBJ2-7	-	CASSQVAGEGYEQYF	TGCGCCAGCAGCCAAGTGGCAGGCGAAGGTTACGAGCAGTACTTC
TRBV7-2	few	TRBJ1-3	-	CASSQRGREDGNTIYF	TGTGCCAGCAGCCAAAGGGGCAGGGAAGATGGAAACACCATATATTTT
TRBV20-1	-	TRBJ1-1	TRBD1	CSAYPSADRGFDTEAFF	TGCAGTGCTTACCCTTCGGCGGACAGGGGATTTGACACTGAAGCTTTCTTT
TRBV11-3	-	TRBJ1-1	-	CASSSLAGMNTEAFF	TGTGCCAGCAGTTCCCTCGCGGGTATGAACACTGAAGCTTTCTTT
TRBV6-2/TRBV6-3	-	TRBJ1-1	TRBD1	CASSPPRTGWDTEAFF	TGTGCCAGCAGTCCGCCTCGGACAGGGTGGGACACTGAAGCTTTCTTT
TRBV3-1	few	TRBJ1-2	-	CASSPVSTAYSYTF	TGTGCCAGCAGCCCCGTATCGACAGCCTATAGCTACACCTTC
TRBV11-2	many	TRBJ1-6	-	CATRGGWSYNSPLHF	TGTGCCACCCGGGGCGGTTGGTCCTATAATTCACCCCTCCACTTT
TRBV2	few	TRBJ2-3	-	CASSEAAATGEYF	TGTGCCAGCAGTGAAGCGGCGGCTACCGGCGAGTATTTT
TRBV7-2	many	TRBJ2-7	-	CASKGTGEQYF	TGTGCCAGCAAGGGGACGGGCGAGCAGTACTTC
TRBV12-3/TRBV12-4	many	TRBJ2-6	-	CASRVPQGSGANVLTF	TGTGCCAGCAGAGTTCCTCAGGGCTCTGGGGCCAACGTCCTGACTTTC
TRBV7-2	-	TRBJ1-2	TRBD1	CASTGQGAKYTF	TGTGCCAGCACGGGACAGGGGGCGAAATACACCTTC
TRBV3-1	many	TRBJ2-5	-	CASSPPVGETQYF	TGTGCCAGCAGCCCGCCCGTCGGTGAGACCCAGTACTTC
TRBV6-2/TRBV6-3	few	TRBJ1-1	TRBD1	CASSYSQGAVNTEAFF	TGTGCCAGCAGTTACTCACAGGGGGCGGTGAACACCGAAGCTTTCTTT
TRBV6-2/TRBV6-3	few	TRBJ2-1	-	CASKRSGDNEQFF	TGTGCCAGCAAGCGGTCGGGTGACAATGAGCAGTTCTTC
TRBV20-1	few	TRBJ2-3	TRBD1	CSARAMTGGGDTQYF	TGCAGTGCTAGAGCCATGACAGGGGGGGGAGATACGCAGTATTTT
TRBV5-8	many	TRBJ2-7	TRBD1	CASRGQGANEQYF	TGTGCCAGCAGGGGACAGGGGGCGAACGAGCAGTACTTC
TRBV27	-	TRBJ2-7	TRBD2	CASSLAGLAGGYEQYF	TGTGCCAGCAGTTTAGCGGGACTAGCGGGGGGGTACGAGCAGTACTTC
TRBV24-1	many	TRBJ2-3	-	CATSPSQGYSDTQYF	TGTGCCACCAGTCCTTCACAGGGCTATTCAGATACGCAGTATTTT
TRBV2	-	TRBJ2-1	-	CASSSWGGGEPQFF	TGTGCCAGCAGTTCTTGGGGAGGGGGCGAGCCCCAGTTCTTC
TRBV5-1	few	TRBJ2-5	-	CASSSGPGLLETQYF	TGCGCCAGCAGCTCGGGTCCGGGCCTGTTGGAGACCCAGTACTTC
TRBV6-2/TRBV6-3	-	TRBJ2-2	TRBD1	CASNYQGANTGELFF	TGTGCCAGCAATTACCAGGGGGCGAACACCGGGGAGCTGTTTTTT
TRBV4-3	few	TRBJ1-2	TRBD1	CASSQEGQGGYGYTF	TGCGCCAGCAGCCAAGAGGGACAGGGGGGTTATGGCTACACCTTC
TRBV20-1	-	TRBJ1-1	-	CSAVERTYGQGAFF	TGCAGTGCTGTTGAAAGGACTTACGGTCAGGGGGCTTTCTTT
TRBV12-3/TRBV12-4	many	TRBJ1-2	-	CASSFSQGTGGSYTF	TGTGCCAGCAGTTTTTCCCAGGGCACCGGGGGTAGCTACACCTTC
TRBV4-2	many	TRBJ1-4	-	CASSQSVGGKHEKLFF	TGTGCCAGCAGCCAATCCGTGGGGGGCAAACATGAAAAACTGTTTTTT
TRBV4-3	many	TRBJ2-2	TRBD1	CASSIRTGWDTGELFF	TGCGCCAGCAGCATCCGGACAGGGTGGGACACCGGGGAGCTGTTTTTT
TRBV20-1	few	TRBJ1-2	TRBD1	CSAHPPQTGGLNYGYTF	TGCAGTGCCCATCCACCACAGACAGGGGGCCTTAACTATGGCTACACCTTC
TRBV20-1	-	TRBJ2-7	-	CSAPDPRNEQYF	TGCAGTGCTCCAGATCCGCGGAACGAGCAGTACTTC
TRBV7-8	many	TRBJ2-3	TRBD2	CASSLRASGATDTQYF	TGTGCCAGCAGCTTGCGCGCTAGCGGGGCAACAGATACGCAGTATTTT
TRBV2	few	TRBJ1-2	-	CASTDSEANYGHTF	TGTGCCAGCACTGACAGCGAAGCTAACTATGGCCACACCTTC
TRBV18	-	TRBJ1-1	-	CASSPPGGENTEAFF	TGTGCCAGCTCACCACCGGGGGGGGAAAACACTGAAGCTTTCTTT
TRBV6-2/TRBV6-3	-	TRBJ1-1	TRBD1	CASSDPQGANTEAFF	TGTGCCAGCAGTGACCCTCAGGGGGCTAACACTGAAGCTTTCTTT
TRBV27	few	TRBJ2-7	-	CASSSQVGGDHNEQYF	TGTGCCAGCAGTTCCCAAGTAGGGGGGGACCACAACGAGCAGTACTTC
TRBV7-2	many	TRBJ2-1	TRBD2	CASSLGTSGNNEQFF	TGTGCCAGCAGCCTCGGGACTAGCGGTAACAATGAGCAGTTCTTC
TRBV5-4	many	TRBJ2-1	-	CASSLDGGSSINEQFF	TGTGCCAGCAGCTTGGACGGAGGGTCCTCGATCAATGAGCAGTTCTTC
TRBV3-1	many	TRBJ2-1	TRBD1	CASSADRGNEQFF	TGTGCCAGCAGCGCGGACAGGGGCAATGAGCAGTTCTTC